This TCR beta chain was identified in a study of CD8+CD57+ T cells in acquired aplastic anemia. Individuals selected for sequencing had exhibited CD8+CD57+ cell expansion on flow cytometry. The CDR3 spans 15 residues. The V gene lost 5 bases and the J gene lost 4 bases, with 17 bases spanning the gap. CDR1 SGHTA and CDR2 FQGNSA come from the germline V gene. Genomic DNA served as template for TCR beta VDJ and CDR3 profiling. TCRdb itself ran the reads through MiXCR, one entry per CDR3 protein. The sample shows 150,000 to 200,000 distinct CDR3 sequences, under 50% of them seen only once. This clonotype was detected once. A much more abundant neighbour one base away suggests this may be a read error.

The V and J genes are TRBV7-2 and TRBJ1-1; D is possibly TRBD1 (6 bases). The sample consisted of sorted CD4+, CD8+, or CD8+CD57+ T cells (not recorded which) from PBMCs. The source is a human donor with aplastic anemia. The CDR3 DNA sequence: TGTGCCAGCAGCCGAACAGGGATTTCGGGCACTGAAGCTTTCTTT. This sequence encodes CASSRTGISGTEAFF.